A selection of T cell receptor beta chains follows, all from one sample in a study of shared clonotypes between healthy human individuals. Profiled with immunoSEQ multiplex PCR; TCRdb holds only in-frame clones, not every one. The table shows a few million clones, with under 95% occurring only once. Sequences were obtained from naive CD4+ T cells from PBMCs. Every receptor here comes from a young man in good health. Some clones in this sample may be carry-over from other donors' samples. Both conserved end residues are part of each CDR3. D genes are given only for firm matches. Clone sizes are given selectively: once, few, many, or a class where the clone is expanded.

j_gene	abundance	len	v_gene	d_gene	CDR3aa	CDR3nt
TRBJ1-5	NA	16	TRBV2	NA	CASSSDRYLGNQPQHF	TGTGCCAGCAGTTCGGATCGGTATTTGGGCAATCAGCCCCAGCATTTT
TRBJ1-1	few	14	TRBV18	NA	CASSPLGQNTEAFF	TGTGCCAGCTCACCGTTGGGACAGAACACTGAAGCTTTCTTT
TRBJ2-5	NA	14	TRBV2	NA	CASRVVMGTETQYF	TGTGCCAGCAGGGTGGTCATGGGCACGGAGACCCAGTACTTC
TRBJ1-2	NA	14	TRBV28	NA	CASSLPGDRVGYTF	TGTGCCAGCAGTCTTCCCGGGGATCGGGTAGGCTACACCTTC
TRBJ2-3	NA	12	TRBV12-5	NA	CASGPIGDTQYF	TGTGCTAGTGGCCCGATAGGGGATACGCAGTATTTT
TRBJ1-3	NA	15	TRBV30	NA	CAWTRVGHSGNTIYF	TGTGCCTGGACCCGAGTGGGGCACTCTGGAAACACCATATATTTT
TRBJ1-5	few	12	TRBV5-1	NA	CASSLAGQPQHF	TGCGCCAGCAGCTTGGCGGGTCAGCCCCAGCATTTT
TRBJ1-1	NA	13	TRBV2	NA	CASSGEGSAEAFF	TGTGCCAGCAGTGGTGAGGGGTCGGCTGAAGCTTTCTTT
TRBJ1-1	NA	14	TRBV25-1	TRBD1	CASSRDRGNTEAFF	TGTGCCAGCAGTCGCGACAGGGGGAACACTGAAGCTTTCTTT
TRBJ2-7	NA	14	TRBV28	TRBD1	CASSLSQGAWEQYF	TGTGCCAGCAGTTTATCTCAGGGGGCCTGGGAGCAGTACTTC
TRBJ2-7	NA	16	TRBV28	NA	CASTRGGGRSSYEQYF	TGTGCCAGCACTAGGGGAGGGGGGCGATCCTCCTACGAGCAGTACTTC
TRBJ1-4	NA	14	TRBV5-8	NA	CASSVQGTNEKLFF	TGTGCCAGCAGCGTACAGGGCACTAATGAAAAACTGTTTTTT
TRBJ2-2	NA	15	TRBV29-1	TRBD2	CSVGLAGGYTGELFF	TGCAGCGTGGGACTAGCGGGAGGATACACCGGGGAGCTGTTTTTT
TRBJ2-7	NA	14	TRBV18	NA	CASSPTGIGGEQYF	TGTGCCAGCTCACCAACAGGGATCGGGGGTGAGCAGTACTTC
TRBJ2-7	NA	14	TRBV2	NA	CASSERAQSYEQYF	TGTGCCAGCAGTGAACGGGCCCAATCCTACGAGCAGTACTTC
TRBJ1-2	NA	15	TRBV27	TRBD1	CASSSFIGQVYGYTF	TGTGCCAGCAGCTCATTTATAGGACAGGTCTATGGCTACACCTTC
TRBJ2-4	NA	19	TRBV9	TRBD2	CASSVGSSGREGAKNIQYF	TGTGCCAGCAGCGTAGGGTCTAGCGGGAGGGAAGGAGCCAAAAACATTCAGTACTTC
TRBJ2-2	NA	16	TRBV6-6	TRBD2	CASRRPSGGDTGELFF	TGTGCCAGCAGGCGACCTAGCGGGGGGGACACCGGGGAGCTGTTTTTT
TRBJ1-2	NA	13	TRBV10-3	TRBD1	CAISDETGGGYTF	TGTGCCATCAGTGATGAGACAGGGGGCGGCTACACCTTC
TRBJ2-5	NA	18	TRBV7-6	TRBD1	CASSLAGDREFPWETQYF	TGTGCCAGCAGCTTAGCGGGGGACAGGGAATTTCCGTGGGAGACCCAGTACTTC
TRBJ2-7	NA	14	TRBV5-6	NA	CASSLVPGAYEQYF	TGTGCCAGCAGCTTGGTACCAGGTGCCTACGAGCAGTACTTC
TRBJ2-3	NA	14	TRBV6-5	NA	CASSYNQGTDTQYF	TGTGCCAGCAGTTACAACCAGGGCACAGATACGCAGTATTTT
TRBJ2-2	NA	16	TRBV19	TRBD1	CASSPRTGRLTGELFF	TGTGCCAGTAGTCCCCGGACAGGGCGGTTGACTGGGGAGCTGTTTTTT
TRBJ2-7	NA	14	TRBV6-5	NA	CASSQDTGSYEQYF	TGTGCCAGCAGCCAAGACACTGGTTCCTACGAGCAGTACTTC
TRBJ2-7	NA	15	TRBV5-4	TRBD2	CASSKSSGGPYEQYF	TGTGCCAGCAGCAAGAGTAGCGGGGGGCCCTACGAGCAGTACTTC
TRBJ2-3	NA	14	TRBV9	NA	CASSTQRNTDTQYF	TGTGCCAGCAGCACCCAGAGAAACACAGATACGCAGTATTTT
TRBJ2-2	NA	17	TRBV11-2	NA	CASSLRSGHANTGELFF	TGTGCCAGCAGCTTACGGTCAGGGCATGCGAACACCGGGGAGCTGTTTTTT
TRBJ2-5	once	14	TRBV6-1	NA	CASSERLGGETQYF	TGTGCCAGCAGTGAAAGGCTGGGCGGAGAGACCCAGTACTTC
TRBJ2-2	NA	16	TRBV7-9	TRBD1	CASSRWGTANTGELFF	TGTGCCAGCAGCCGTTGGGGGACAGCGAACACCGGGGAGCTGTTTTTT
TRBJ2-7	once	14	TRBV2	TRBD1	CASSLTGVIHEQYF	TGTGCCAGCAGTTTAACAGGGGTGATCCACGAGCAGTACTTC
TRBJ1-1	few	14	TRBV5-1	NA	CASSLGGVNTEAFF	TGCGCCAGCAGCTTGGGAGGGGTGAACACTGAAGCTTTCTTT
TRBJ2-7	NA	13	TRBV10-3	NA	CAISESGIYEQYF	TGTGCCATCAGTGAGTCGGGAATCTACGAGCAGTACTTC
TRBJ2-2	NA	16	TRBV28	TRBD1	CASTPPGQGSSGELFF	TGTGCCAGCACCCCCCCCGGACAGGGCTCCTCCGGGGAGCTGTTTTTT
TRBJ2-1	NA	15	TRBV2	NA	CASSELDGAYNEQFF	TGTGCCAGCAGTGAACTTGACGGCGCATACAATGAGCAGTTCTTC
TRBJ2-7	NA	17	TRBV4-1	TRBD1	CASSRLVSGTGEGEQYF	TGCGCCAGCAGCCGCCTAGTCTCCGGGACAGGGGAGGGAGAGCAGTACTTC
TRBJ2-1	NA	12	TRBV2	NA	CASIPEGSEQFF	TGTGCCAGCATTCCGGAGGGCAGTGAGCAGTTCTTC
TRBJ2-2	NA	16	TRBV15	NA	CATSRDYRGRDGELFF	TGTGCCACCAGCAGAGATTATCGAGGGCGGGACGGGGAGCTGTTTTTT
TRBJ1-1	NA	13	TRBV5-1	NA	CASSLEVGLGAFF	TGCGCCAGCAGCTTGGAGGTCGGGTTGGGAGCTTTCTTT
TRBJ1-1	NA	15	TRBV18	TRBD1	CASSPNKRGLTEAFF	TGTGCCAGCTCACCAAATAAAAGGGGGCTGACTGAAGCTTTCTTT
TRBJ2-1	NA	15	TRBV5-1	NA	CASSLAGSLGNEQFF	TGCGCCAGCAGCTTGGCAGGGAGTCTCGGTAATGAGCAGTTCTTC
TRBJ2-7	NA	14	TRBV14	NA	CASSQVSRAGEQYF	TGTGCCAGCAGCCAAGTATCCCGGGCGGGCGAGCAGTACTTC
TRBJ1-2	NA	12	TRBV5-6	NA	CASSLVGMGYTF	TGTGCCAGCAGCTTGGTCGGGATGGGCTACACCTTC
TRBJ2-7	few	13	TRBV7-2	NA	CASSLAGLYEQYF	TGTGCCAGCAGCTTAGCGGGCCTCTACGAGCAGTACTTC
TRBJ2-1	NA	15	TRBV4-2	NA	CASNGGPGVSNEQFF	TGTGCCAGCAACGGTGGGCCGGGAGTGTCGAATGAGCAGTTCTTC
TRBJ1-2	NA	14	TRBV6-5	TRBD1	CASKTGGSNYGYTF	TGTGCCAGCAAGACAGGGGGCTCTAACTATGGCTACACCTTC
TRBJ2-3	NA	16	TRBV18	NA	CASSPPGGRGTDTQYF	TGTGCCAGCTCACCACCTGGAGGGAGAGGCACAGATACGCAGTATTTT
TRBJ2-7	NA	14	TRBV28	NA	CASSTPTAPYEQYF	TGTGCCAGCAGCACCCCTACAGCGCCATACGAGCAGTACTTC
TRBJ2-7	NA	16	TRBV11-2	NA	CASSSRPADVTYEQYF	TGTGCCAGCAGCTCCCGTCCCGCCGATGTCACCTACGAGCAGTACTTC